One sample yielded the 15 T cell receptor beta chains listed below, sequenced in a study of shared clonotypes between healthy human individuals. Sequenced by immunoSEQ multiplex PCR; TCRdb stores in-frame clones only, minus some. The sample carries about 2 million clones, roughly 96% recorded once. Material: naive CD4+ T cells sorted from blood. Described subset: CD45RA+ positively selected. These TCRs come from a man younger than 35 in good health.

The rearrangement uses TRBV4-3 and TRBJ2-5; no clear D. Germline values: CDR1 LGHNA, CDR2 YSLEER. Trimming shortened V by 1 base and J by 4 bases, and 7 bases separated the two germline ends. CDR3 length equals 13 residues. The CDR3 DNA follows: TGCGCCAGCAGCCAAGGGAGAGGAGAGACCCAGTACTTC. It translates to CASSQGRGETQYF.

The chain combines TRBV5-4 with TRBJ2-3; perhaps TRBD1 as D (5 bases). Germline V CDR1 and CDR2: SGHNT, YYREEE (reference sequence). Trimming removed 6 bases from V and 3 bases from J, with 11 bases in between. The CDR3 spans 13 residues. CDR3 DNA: TGTGCCAGCATTCTGGCAGGGACAGATACGCAGTATTTT. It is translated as CASILAGTDTQYF.

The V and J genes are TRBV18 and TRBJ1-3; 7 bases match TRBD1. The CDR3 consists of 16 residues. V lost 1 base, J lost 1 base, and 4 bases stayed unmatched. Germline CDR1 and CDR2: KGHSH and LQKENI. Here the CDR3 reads CASSPLDRQSGNTIYF. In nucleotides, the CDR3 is TGTGCCAGCTCACCACTGGACAGGCAATCTGGAAACACCATATATTTT.

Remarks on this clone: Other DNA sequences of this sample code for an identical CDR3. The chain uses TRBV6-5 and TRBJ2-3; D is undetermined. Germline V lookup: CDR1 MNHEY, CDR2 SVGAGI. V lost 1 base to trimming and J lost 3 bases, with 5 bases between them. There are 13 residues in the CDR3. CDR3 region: CASSYLRTDTQYF. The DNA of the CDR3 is TGTGCCAGCAGTTACTTACGGACAGATACGCAGTATTTT.

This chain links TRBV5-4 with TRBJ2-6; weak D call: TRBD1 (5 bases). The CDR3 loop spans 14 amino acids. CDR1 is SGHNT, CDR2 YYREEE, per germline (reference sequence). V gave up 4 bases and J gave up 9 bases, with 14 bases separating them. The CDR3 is CASSLDQGDNVLTF. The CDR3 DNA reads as TGTGCCAGCAGCCTAGATCAGGGTGACAACGTCCTGACTTTC.

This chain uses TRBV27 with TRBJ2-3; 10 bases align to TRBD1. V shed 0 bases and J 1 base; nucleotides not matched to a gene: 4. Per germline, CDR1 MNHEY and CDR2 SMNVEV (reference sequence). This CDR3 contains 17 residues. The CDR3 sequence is CASSLSGQGLRTDTQYF. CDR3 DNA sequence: TGTGCCAGCAGTTTATCGGGACAGGGGCTCCGCACAGATACGCAGTATTTT.

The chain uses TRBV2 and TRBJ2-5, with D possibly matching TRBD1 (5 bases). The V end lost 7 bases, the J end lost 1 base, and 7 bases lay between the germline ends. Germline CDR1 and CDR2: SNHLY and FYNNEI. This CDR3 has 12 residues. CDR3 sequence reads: CASTRVQETQYF. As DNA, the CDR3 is TGTGCCAGCACCAGGGTCCAAGAGACCCAGTACTTC.

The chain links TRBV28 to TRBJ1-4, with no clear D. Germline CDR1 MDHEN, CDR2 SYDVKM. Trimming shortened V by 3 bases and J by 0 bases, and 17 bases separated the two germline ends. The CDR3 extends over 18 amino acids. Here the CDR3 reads CASSFSGQVVATNEKLFF. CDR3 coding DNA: TGTGCCAGCAGTTTTTCTGGTCAGGTGGTTGCAACTAATGAAAAACTGTTTTTT.

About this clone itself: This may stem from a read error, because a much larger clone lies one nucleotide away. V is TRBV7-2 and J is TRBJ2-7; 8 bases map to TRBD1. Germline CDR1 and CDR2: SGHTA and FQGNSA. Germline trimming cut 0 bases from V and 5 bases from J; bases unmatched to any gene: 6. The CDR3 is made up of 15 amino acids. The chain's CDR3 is CASSLAGTGKDEQYF. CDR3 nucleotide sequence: TGTGCCAGCAGCTTAGCGGGGACAGGCAAGGACGAGCAGTACTTC.

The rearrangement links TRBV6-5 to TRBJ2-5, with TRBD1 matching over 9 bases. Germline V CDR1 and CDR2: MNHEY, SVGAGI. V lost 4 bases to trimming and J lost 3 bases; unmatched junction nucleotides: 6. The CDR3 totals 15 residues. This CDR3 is CASSWDRVNKETQYF. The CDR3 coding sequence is TGTGCCAGCAGTTGGGACAGGGTAAATAAAGAGACCCAGTACTTC.

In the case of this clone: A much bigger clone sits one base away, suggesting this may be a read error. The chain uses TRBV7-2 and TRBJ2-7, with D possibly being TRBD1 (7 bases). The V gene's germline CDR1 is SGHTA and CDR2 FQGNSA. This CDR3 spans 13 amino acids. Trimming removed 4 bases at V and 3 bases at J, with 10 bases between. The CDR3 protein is CASSYRGGYEQYF. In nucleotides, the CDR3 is TGTGCCAGCAGCTACAGGGGAGGCTACGAGCAGTACTTC.

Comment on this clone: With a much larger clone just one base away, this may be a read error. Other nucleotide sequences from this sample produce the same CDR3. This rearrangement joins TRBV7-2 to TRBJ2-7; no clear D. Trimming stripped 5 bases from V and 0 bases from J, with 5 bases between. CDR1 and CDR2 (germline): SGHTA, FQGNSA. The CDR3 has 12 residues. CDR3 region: CASSTSSYEQYF. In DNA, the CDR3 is TGTGCCAGCAGCACGAGCTCCTACGAGCAGTACTTC. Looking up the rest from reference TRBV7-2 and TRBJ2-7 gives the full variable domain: GAGVSQSPSNKVTEKGKDVELRCDPISGHTALYWYRQSLGQGLEFLIYFQGNSAPDKSGLPSDRFSAERTGGSVSTLTIQRTQQEDSAVYLCASSTSSYEQYFGPGTRLTVT.

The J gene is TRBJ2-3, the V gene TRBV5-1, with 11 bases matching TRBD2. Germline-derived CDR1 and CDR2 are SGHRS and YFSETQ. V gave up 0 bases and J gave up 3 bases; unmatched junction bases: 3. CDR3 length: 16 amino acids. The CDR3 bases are TGCGCCAGCAGCTTGGCGGGACTAGCGGCGACAGATACGCAGTATTTT. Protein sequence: CASSLAGLAATDTQYF.

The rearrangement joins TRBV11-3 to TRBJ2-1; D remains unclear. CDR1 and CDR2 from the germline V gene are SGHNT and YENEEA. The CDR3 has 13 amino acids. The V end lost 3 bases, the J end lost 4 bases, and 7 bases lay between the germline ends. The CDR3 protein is CASSFNQYNEQFF. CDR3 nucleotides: TGTGCCAGCAGCTTCAACCAGTACAATGAGCAGTTCTTC.

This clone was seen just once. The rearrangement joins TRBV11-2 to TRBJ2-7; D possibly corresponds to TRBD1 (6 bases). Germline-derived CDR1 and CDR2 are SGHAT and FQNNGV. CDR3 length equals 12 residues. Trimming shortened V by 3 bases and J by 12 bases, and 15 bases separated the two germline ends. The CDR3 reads CASSLGDTESYF. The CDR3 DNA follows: TGTGCCAGCAGCTTGGGGGACACGGAGTCGTACTTC.